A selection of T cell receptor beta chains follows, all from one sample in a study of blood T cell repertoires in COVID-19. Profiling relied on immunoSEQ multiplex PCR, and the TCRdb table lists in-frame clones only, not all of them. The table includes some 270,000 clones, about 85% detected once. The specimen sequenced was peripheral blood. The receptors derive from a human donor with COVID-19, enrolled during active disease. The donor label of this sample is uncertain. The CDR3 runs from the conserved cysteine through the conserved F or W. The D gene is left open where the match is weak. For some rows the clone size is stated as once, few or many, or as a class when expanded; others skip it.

TGTGCCAGCACCCAGGGTTCTGGAAACACCATATATTTT	CASTQGSGNTIYF	.	.	TRBJ1-3	TRBV6-1
TGTGCCAGCACCGAGAGGACAGGACTAATCGAGCAGTACTTC	CASTERTGLIEQYF	.	.	TRBJ2-7	TRBV2
TGTGCCAGCAGTTTGACAGCGAACACTGAAGCTTTCTTT	CASSLTANTEAFF	.	many	TRBJ1-1	TRBV27
TGTGCCAGCAGCTTGTTCGGCAGAGGAACAGATACGCAGTATTTT	CASSLFGRGTDTQYF	.	few	TRBJ2-3	TRBV5-4
TGTGCCAGCGTTAAGCGTATTGCCTCGCAGCCCCAGCATTTT	CASVKRIASQPQHF	.	.	TRBJ1-5	TRBV28
TGTGCCAGCAGCGTATTGGGGCGAGAGACCCAGTACTTC	CASSVLGRETQYF	.	many	TRBJ2-5	TRBV9
TGCAGCGTTGATACAGGCACAACTATGAACACTGAAGCTTTCTTT	CSVDTGTTMNTEAFF	.	.	TRBJ1-1	TRBV29-1
TGTGCCAGCAGCTCGCTGACAGGGTCTGTCGATGAGCAGTTCTTC	CASSSLTGSVDEQFF	TRBD1	once	TRBJ2-1	TRBV7-3
TGTGCCAGCAGCTTGTTCCTCCTTACTGACAGCTCCGAGTTCTTC	CASSLFLLTDSSEFF	.	.	TRBJ2-1	TRBV5-4
TGTGCCAGTAGTTCCGGACAGGGGTGGAAGGAAAGCTCCTACGAGCAGTACTTC	CASSSGQGWKESSYEQYF	TRBD1	.	TRBJ2-7	TRBV19
TGTGCCAGCAGAGCCCTAGCGGGAGGTGGTGAGACCCAGTACTTC	CASRALAGGGETQYF	TRBD2	.	TRBJ2-5	TRBV2
TGTGCCAGTAGTACGCTTCTAGCGGGAGGGCCCGATGAGCAGTTCTTC	CASSTLLAGGPDEQFF	TRBD2	.	TRBJ2-1	TRBV19
TGTGCCAGCAGTTTAAGGACAAGTGGAAACACCATATATTTT	CASSLRTSGNTIYF	.	.	TRBJ1-3	TRBV27
TGTGCCAGCAGCATGACAGGGAATGGCTACACCTTC	CASSMTGNGYTF	TRBD1	.	TRBJ1-2	TRBV5-6
TGTGCCAGCAGCTTAACTCAAGCGGGAGGCATTGTCTACGAGCAGTACTTC	CASSLTQAGGIVYEQYF	TRBD2	once	TRBJ2-7	TRBV7-8
TGTGCCAGCAGTCTCCTCGACTCCACAGATACGCAGTATTTT	CASSLLDSTDTQYF	.	few	TRBJ2-3	TRBV27
TGTGCCAGCAGCTCACCGAGGCACAACGAGCAGTACTTC	CASSSPRHNEQYF	.	.	TRBJ2-7	TRBV21-1
TGTGCCATCAGTGAAGGGGTTTCCTACGAGCAGTACTTC	CAISEGVSYEQYF	.	few	TRBJ2-7	TRBV10-3
TGTGCCAGCAGTTCCCCAGGGGGGATGGATGGCTACACCTTC	CASSSPGGMDGYTF	TRBD1	.	TRBJ1-2	TRBV6-5
TGTGCCAGCAGCCTGGGGACTAGCGGGAGGGCGAGATACGAGCAGTACTTC	CASSLGTSGRARYEQYF	TRBD2	.	TRBJ2-7	TRBV3-1/TRBV3-2
TGTGCCAGCAGCCAGCCAACAGGGGGCGAATTCAAGCAGTACTTC	CASSQPTGGEFKQYF	TRBD1	.	TRBJ2-7	TRBV14
TGTGCCACCAAGATTGGCGGCGGGGGCGGCGTGGACTATGGCTACACCTTC	CATKIGGGGGVDYGYTF	.	once	TRBJ1-2	TRBV24-1
TGTGCCAGCAGTCCCGGGACAGGGGGCACTGAAGCTTTCTTT	CASSPGTGGTEAFF	TRBD1	.	TRBJ1-1	TRBV7-2
TGTGCCAGCAGTGATTGGAGGGAAAAACTGTTTTTT	CASSDWREKLFF	.	.	TRBJ1-4	TRBV6-1
TGCAGCGTTGAGGGGGGAACAGGGGTCCAAGAGACCCAGTACTTC	CSVEGGTGVQETQYF	.	.	TRBJ2-5	TRBV29-1
TGTGCCAGCTCATTGGGGGCGGCGGGAGACACAGATACGCAGTATTTT	CASSLGAAGDTDTQYF	.	.	TRBJ2-3	TRBV18
TGCGCCAGCAGCCTAAGTCCGCCGACAGGCTCGAACACTGAAGCTTTCTTT	CASSLSPPTGSNTEAFF	.	.	TRBJ1-1	TRBV5-1
TGTGCCAGCAGCCTCCTTAGCAGCACAGATACGCAGTATTTT	CASSLLSSTDTQYF	.	.	TRBJ2-3	TRBV11-3
TGTGCCAGCAGCGTAGAGGTGGGGAGGGATACGCAGTATTTT	CASSVEVGRDTQYF	.	.	TRBJ2-3	TRBV9
TGTGCCAGCAGCTTGGGTGTAGGCAGCGACACTGAAGCTTTCTTT	CASSLGVGSDTEAFF	.	.	TRBJ1-1	TRBV5-5
TGTGCCAGCCGGGGACAGGGAGGCCAGCCCCAGCATTTT	CASRGQGGQPQHF	TRBD1	.	TRBJ1-5	TRBV2
TGTGCCAGCAGCGTCCTGGGAGGGTCCAGAAACACCATATATTTT	CASSVLGGSRNTIYF	.	few	TRBJ1-3	TRBV7-2
TGTGCCAGTAGTATCGAGGGCAGCAATGAGCAGTTCTTC	CASSIEGSNEQFF	.	.	TRBJ2-1	TRBV19
TGCGCCAGCACCCAGTCCGGGGTCGGGCCCCCGGGGGGCTCCTACAATGAGCAGTTCTTC	CASTQSGVGPPGGSYNEQFF	TRBD2	.	TRBJ2-1	TRBV10-2
TGTGCCAGCAGCTTAGGTGGAGGGAACACTGAAGCTTTCTTT	CASSLGGGNTEAFF	.	.	TRBJ1-1	TRBV7-2
TGTGCCACCAGTGATCCCGGGACAGGGAGAGGGAATGAGCAGTTCTTC	CATSDPGTGRGNEQFF	TRBD1	few	TRBJ2-1	TRBV24-1
TGTGCCAGCAGCATCCGGACAGGGGTAAACTATGGCTACACCTTC	CASSIRTGVNYGYTF	TRBD1	.	TRBJ1-2	TRBV9
TGTGCCAGCAGCTTAAGACAGGGGATACAAGCTTTCTTT	CASSLRQGIQAFF	TRBD1	.	TRBJ1-1	TRBV7-3
TGTGCCAGCAGTTTGGGACAGGGGTTCAGAACTGAAGCTTTCTTT	CASSLGQGFRTEAFF	TRBD1	.	TRBJ1-1	TRBV28
TGTGCCAGCAGTGGCCTGACAGGGCCCTATGGCTACACCTTC	CASSGLTGPYGYTF	TRBD1	.	TRBJ1-2	TRBV6-2/TRBV6-3
TGTGCCAGTAGTACTTACGGACTAGCGGGATACAATGAGCAGTTCTTC	CASSTYGLAGYNEQFF	TRBD2	few	TRBJ2-1	TRBV19
TGTGCCAGCAGTTACTCGACAAGCCGCCGGGGGACCGGGGAGCTGTTTTTT	CASSYSTSRRGTGELFF	.	.	TRBJ2-2	TRBV6-2/TRBV6-3
TGTGCCAGTAGTATAATGCCGGGAGCCACCACAGATACGCAGTATTTT	CASSIMPGATTDTQYF	.	.	TRBJ2-3	TRBV19
TGTGCCAGCAGTTTTACGGGACTAGCGTACAATGAGCAGTTCTTC	CASSFTGLAYNEQFF	TRBD2	.	TRBJ2-1	TRBV7-9
TGTGCCAGCTCACGGAGAGGACCTACGGAGGACTATGGCTACACCTTC	CASSRRGPTEDYGYTF	.	.	TRBJ1-2	TRBV18
TGTGCCAGCAGCCAAGATGTTCGGGGGACCGGGGAGCTGTTTTTT	CASSQDVRGTGELFF	.	.	TRBJ2-2	TRBV3-1/TRBV3-2
TGTGCCAGCAGTTCGGGACAAGTCTATGGCTACACCTTC	CASSSGQVYGYTF	.	.	TRBJ1-2	TRBV27
TGCGCCAGCAGCTTCCCGGAGGCGGGGGATACGCAGTATTTT	CASSFPEAGDTQYF	.	.	TRBJ2-3	TRBV5-1